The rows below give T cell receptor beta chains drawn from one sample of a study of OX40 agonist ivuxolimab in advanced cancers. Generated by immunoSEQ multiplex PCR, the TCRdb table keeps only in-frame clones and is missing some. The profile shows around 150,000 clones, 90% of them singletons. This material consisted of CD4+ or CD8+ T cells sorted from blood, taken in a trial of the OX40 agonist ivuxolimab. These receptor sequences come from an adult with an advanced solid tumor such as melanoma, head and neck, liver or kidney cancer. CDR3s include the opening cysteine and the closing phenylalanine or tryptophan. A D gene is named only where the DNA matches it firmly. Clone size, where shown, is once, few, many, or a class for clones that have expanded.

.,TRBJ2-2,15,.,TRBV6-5,TGTGCCAGCAGTTACAATTTTCCGAACACCGGGGAGCTGTTTTTT,CASSYNFPNTGELFF
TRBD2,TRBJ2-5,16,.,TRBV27,TGTGCCAGCAGTTTATCGGGAGCGGGAGTCGGAGAGACCCAGTACTTC,CASSLSGAGVGETQYF
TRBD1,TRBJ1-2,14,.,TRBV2,TGTGCCAGCAGTTCGGACAGGGGTTTCTATGGCTACACCTTC,CASSSDRGFYGYTF
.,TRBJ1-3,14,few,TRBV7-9,TGTGCCAGCAGCTTAGACGGCTCTGGAAACACCATATATTTT,CASSLDGSGNTIYF
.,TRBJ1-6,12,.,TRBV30,TGTGCCTGGAGTGAGGGACTGGCACCCCTCCACTTT,CAWSEGLAPLHF
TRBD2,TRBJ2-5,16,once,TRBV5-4,TGTGCCAGCAGCCTAGGACTAGCGGGAGGTTTTGAGACCCAGTACTTC,CASSLGLAGGFETQYF
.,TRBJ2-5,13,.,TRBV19,TGTGCCAGTAGTGCACAGCGCCAAGAGACCCAGTACTTC,CASSAQRQETQYF
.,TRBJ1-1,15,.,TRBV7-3,TGTGCCAGCAGCTTGTTGACAGCGGCGAACACTGAAGCTTTCTTT,CASSLLTAANTEAFF
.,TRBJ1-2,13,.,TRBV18,TGTGCCAGCTCACCCACAGAAATCTATGGCTACACCTTC,CASSPTEIYGYTF
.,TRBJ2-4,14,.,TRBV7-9,TGTGCCAGCAGCTTAGGTATAGCCAAAAACATTCAGTACTTC,CASSLGIAKNIQYF
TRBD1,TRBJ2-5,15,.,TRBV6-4,TGTGCCAGCCATAACAGGGGGCGCTGGGGTGGGGCCCAGTACTTC,CASHNRGRWGGAQYF
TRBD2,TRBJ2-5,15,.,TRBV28,TGTGCCAGCAGTTTGCCTAGCGGGAGATGGGAGACCCAGTACTTC,CASSLPSGRWETQYF
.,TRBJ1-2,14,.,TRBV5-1,TGCGCCAGCAGCCCCCGGGGGGGCGACTATGGCTACACCTTC,CASSPRGGDYGYTF
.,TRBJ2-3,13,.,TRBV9,TGTGCCAGCAGCCCATGGGGCACAGATACGCAGTATTTT,CASSPWGTDTQYF
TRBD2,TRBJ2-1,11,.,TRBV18,TGTGCCAGCTCAGAGCGGGAAGCGCAGTTCTTC,CASSEREAQFF
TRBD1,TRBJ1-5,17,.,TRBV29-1,TGCAGCGTTCCCGCAAACCAGGACAGGGGAGAGACTCAGCCCCAGCATTTT,CSVPANQDRGETQPQHF
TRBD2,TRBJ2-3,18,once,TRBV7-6,TGTGCCAGCAGCTTACGGGCGGGAGGGGCTCCTAGCACAGATACGCAGTATTTT,CASSLRAGGAPSTDTQYF
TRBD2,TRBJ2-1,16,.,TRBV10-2,TGCGCCAGCAGTGAGTCTGGAGCGGGAGCCTACAATGAGCAGTTCTTC,CASSESGAGAYNEQFF
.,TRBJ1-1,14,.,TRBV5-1,TGCGCCAGCAGCTTGTTCAGGGGGAACACTGAAGCTTTCTTT,CASSLFRGNTEAFF
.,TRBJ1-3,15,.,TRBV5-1,TGCGCCAGCAGCCCCGCAATCGGCTCTGGAAACACCATATATTTT,CASSPAIGSGNTIYF
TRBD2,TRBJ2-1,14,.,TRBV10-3,TGTGCCATCAGTGAGGCGGGAGACTACAATGAGCAGTTCTTC,CAISEAGDYNEQFF
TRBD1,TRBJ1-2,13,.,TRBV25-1,TGTGCCAGCAGTGAACCAGACAGGGGTGGCTACACCTTC,CASSEPDRGGYTF